The rows below give T cell receptor beta chains drawn from one sample of a study of blood T cells in healthy people across ages. In TCRdb, the 5' RACE reads were re-called with MiXCR into one record per CDR3 protein. Among some 1,800,000 distinct CDR3 sequences, roughly 43% were seen once, and the ten largest hold around 23%. The sequenced sample consisted of blood. Source of these receptors: a human donor in good health. Each CDR3 is given with its conserved first and last residue. D genes are given only for firm matches. Only some rows state a clone size, as once, few, many or a class for expanded clones.

v_call: TRBV20-1
clone_size: -
d_call: TRBD1
j_call: TRBJ2-3
cdr3_aa: CSARSPGQGDTDTQYF
cdr3_nt: TGCAGTGCTAGATCCCCGGGACAGGGGGACACAGATACGCAGTATTTT

v_call: TRBV20-1
clone_size: few
d_call: -
j_call: TRBJ2-1
cdr3_aa: CSARDGRTGLFF
cdr3_nt: TGCAGTGCTAGAGATGGAAGAACAGGGTTGTTCTTC

v_call: TRBV29-1
clone_size: many
d_call: -
j_call: TRBJ1-2
cdr3_aa: CSVYRTAYGYTF
cdr3_nt: TGCAGCGTTTACCGGACAGCTTATGGCTACACCTTC

v_call: TRBV5-1
clone_size: -
d_call: TRBD1
j_call: TRBJ1-1
cdr3_aa: CASSWRDSPLSSEAFF
cdr3_nt: TGCGCCAGCAGCTGGCGGGACAGCCCACTCTCCAGTGAAGCTTTCTTT

v_call: TRBV2
clone_size: -
d_call: TRBD1
j_call: TRBJ1-5
cdr3_aa: CASQGGVREHQPQHF
cdr3_nt: TGTGCCAGCCAGGGGGGCGTCAGGGAACATCAGCCCCAGCATTTT

v_call: TRBV3-1
clone_size: -
d_call: -
j_call: TRBJ2-5
cdr3_aa: CASQDLEEQYF
cdr3_nt: TGTGCCAGCCAGGACCTGGAAGAGCAGTACTTC

v_call: TRBV7-8
clone_size: few
d_call: TRBD2
j_call: TRBJ2-7
cdr3_aa: CASSLASGVTEQYF
cdr3_nt: TGTGCCAGCAGCCTGGCTAGCGGGGTGACCGAGCAGTACTTC

v_call: TRBV6-6
clone_size: -
d_call: -
j_call: TRBJ1-2
cdr3_aa: CASSTGDSYGYTF
cdr3_nt: TGTGCCAGCAGTACCGGTGATTCTTATGGCTACACCTTC

v_call: TRBV9
clone_size: few
d_call: TRBD2
j_call: TRBJ2-1
cdr3_aa: CASSVLAGANNEQFF
cdr3_nt: TGTGCCAGCAGCGTCCTAGCGGGGGCCAACAATGAGCAGTTCTTC

v_call: TRBV7-2
clone_size: -
d_call: TRBD2
j_call: TRBJ2-1
cdr3_aa: CASSASIAGGSQFF
cdr3_nt: TGTGCCAGCAGCGCGAGCATAGCGGGGGGGTCCCAGTTCTTC

v_call: TRBV6-5
clone_size: -
d_call: -
j_call: TRBJ1-1
cdr3_aa: CTSSLYTGNTEAFF
cdr3_nt: TGTACCAGCAGCCTATATACAGGAAACACTGAAGCTTTCTTT

v_call: TRBV6-5
clone_size: few
d_call: -
j_call: TRBJ2-5
cdr3_aa: CASSYGWQKETQYF
cdr3_nt: TGTGCCAGCAGTTATGGTTGGCAGAAAGAGACCCAGTACTTC

v_call: TRBV20-1
clone_size: once
d_call: TRBD2
j_call: TRBJ2-7
cdr3_aa: CSVIAGQYNEQYF
cdr3_nt: TGCAGTGTAATAGCGGGGCAATACAATGAGCAGTACTTC

v_call: TRBV20-1
clone_size: -
d_call: TRBD1
j_call: TRBJ1-2
cdr3_aa: CSAHIGDRADYGYTF
cdr3_nt: TGCAGTGCCCATATCGGGGACAGGGCGGACTATGGCTACACCTTC

v_call: TRBV29-1
clone_size: -
d_call: -
j_call: TRBJ2-7
cdr3_aa: CSVVGAGMGSYEQYF
cdr3_nt: TGCAGCGTTGTCGGGGCAGGGATGGGGTCCTACGAGCAGTACTTC

v_call: TRBV7-3
clone_size: -
d_call: -
j_call: TRBJ2-6
cdr3_aa: CASSRWGANVLTF
cdr3_nt: TGTGCCAGCAGCCGTTGGGGGGCCAACGTCCTGACTTTC

v_call: TRBV5-1
clone_size: -
d_call: -
j_call: TRBJ2-3
cdr3_aa: CASSQNPTTDTQYF
cdr3_nt: TGCGCCAGCAGCCAGAACCCGACAACAGATACGCAGTATTTT

v_call: TRBV20-1
clone_size: -
d_call: -
j_call: TRBJ1-1
cdr3_aa: CSAGDITGTAEAFF
cdr3_nt: TGCAGTGCTGGAGATATTACCGGGACTGCTGAAGCTTTCTTT

v_call: TRBV25-1
clone_size: once
d_call: -
j_call: TRBJ2-3
cdr3_aa: CASSEWQFQGNTQYF
cdr3_nt: TGTGCCAGCAGTGAATGGCAATTTCAGGGGAATACGCAGTATTTT

v_call: TRBV29-1
clone_size: many
d_call: -
j_call: TRBJ2-1
cdr3_aa: CSVGAGKGANEQFF
cdr3_nt: TGCAGCGTTGGGGCAGGAAAAGGGGCCAATGAGCAGTTCTTC

v_call: TRBV10-3
clone_size: few
d_call: -
j_call: TRBJ2-7
cdr3_aa: CAISVWDTANYEQYF
cdr3_nt: TGTGCCATCAGTGTGTGGGACACAGCTAACTACGAGCAGTACTTC

v_call: TRBV10-3
clone_size: few
d_call: TRBD1
j_call: TRBJ1-2
cdr3_aa: CAISEPGQGFYGYTF
cdr3_nt: TGTGCCATCAGTGAGCCGGGACAGGGGTTCTATGGCTACACCTTC

v_call: TRBV7-2
clone_size: -
d_call: -
j_call: TRBJ1-1
cdr3_aa: CASSSATGIEAFF
cdr3_nt: TGTGCCAGCAGCTCCGCCACCGGGATTGAAGCTTTCTTT

v_call: TRBV5-6
clone_size: -
d_call: -
j_call: TRBJ2-1
cdr3_aa: CASSFAGRDEQFF
cdr3_nt: TGTGCCAGCAGCTTTGCGGGACGGGATGAGCAGTTCTTC

v_call: TRBV4-1
clone_size: few
d_call: TRBD1
j_call: TRBJ1-4
cdr3_aa: CASSQDTDRQLFF
cdr3_nt: TGCGCCAGCAGCCAAGATACGGACAGGCAACTGTTTTTT